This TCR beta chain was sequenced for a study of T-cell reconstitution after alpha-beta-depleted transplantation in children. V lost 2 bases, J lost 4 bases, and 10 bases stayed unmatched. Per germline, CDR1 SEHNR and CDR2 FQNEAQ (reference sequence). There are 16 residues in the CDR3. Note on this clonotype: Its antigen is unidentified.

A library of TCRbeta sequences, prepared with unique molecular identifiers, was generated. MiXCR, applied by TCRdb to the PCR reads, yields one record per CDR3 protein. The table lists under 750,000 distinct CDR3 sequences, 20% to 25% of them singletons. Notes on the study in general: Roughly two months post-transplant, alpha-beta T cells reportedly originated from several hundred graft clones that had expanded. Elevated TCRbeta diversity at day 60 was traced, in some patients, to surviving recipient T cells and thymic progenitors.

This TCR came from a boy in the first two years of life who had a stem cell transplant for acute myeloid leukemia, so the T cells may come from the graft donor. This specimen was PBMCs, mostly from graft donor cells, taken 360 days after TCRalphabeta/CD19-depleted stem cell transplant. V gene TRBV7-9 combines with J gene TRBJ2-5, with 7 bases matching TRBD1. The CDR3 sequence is CASSLTNRGQRETQYF. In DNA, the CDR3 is TGTGCCAGCAGCTTAACCAACAGGGGCCAAAGAGAGACCCAGTACTTC. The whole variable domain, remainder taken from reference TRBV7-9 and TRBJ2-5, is DTGVSQNPRHKITKRGQNVTFRCDPISEHNRLYWYRQTLGQGPEFLTYFQNEAQLEKSRLLSDRFSAERPKGSFSTLEIQRTEQGDSAMYLCASSLTNRGQRETQYFGPGTRLLVL.